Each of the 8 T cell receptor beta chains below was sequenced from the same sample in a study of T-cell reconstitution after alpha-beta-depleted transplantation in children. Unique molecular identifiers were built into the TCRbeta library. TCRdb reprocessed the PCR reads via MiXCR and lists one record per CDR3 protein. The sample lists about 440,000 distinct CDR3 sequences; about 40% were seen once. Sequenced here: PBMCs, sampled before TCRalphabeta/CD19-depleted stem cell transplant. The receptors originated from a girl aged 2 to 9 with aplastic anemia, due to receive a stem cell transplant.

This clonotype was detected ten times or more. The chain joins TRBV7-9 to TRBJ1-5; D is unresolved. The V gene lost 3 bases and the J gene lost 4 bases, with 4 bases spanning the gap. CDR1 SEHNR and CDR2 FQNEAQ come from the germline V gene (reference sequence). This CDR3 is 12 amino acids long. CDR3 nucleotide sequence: TGTGCCAGCAGCTTTCCAAATCAGCCCCAGCATTTT. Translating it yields CASSFPNQPQHF.

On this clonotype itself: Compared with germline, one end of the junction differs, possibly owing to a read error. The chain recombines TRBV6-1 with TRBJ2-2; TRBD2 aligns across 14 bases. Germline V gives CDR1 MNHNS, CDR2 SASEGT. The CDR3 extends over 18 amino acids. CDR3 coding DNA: TGTGCCAGCAGCGAAGGACTAGCGGGAGGACGCGTGGCCGGGGAGCTGTTTTTT. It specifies CASSEGLAGGRVAGELFF.

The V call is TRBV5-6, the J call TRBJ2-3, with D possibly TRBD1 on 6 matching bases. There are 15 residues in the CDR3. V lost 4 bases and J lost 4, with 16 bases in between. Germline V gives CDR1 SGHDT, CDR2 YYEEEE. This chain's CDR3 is CASSADSKFADTQYF. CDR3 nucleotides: TGTGCCAGCAGCGCGGACAGTAAATTCGCAGATACGCAGTATTTT.

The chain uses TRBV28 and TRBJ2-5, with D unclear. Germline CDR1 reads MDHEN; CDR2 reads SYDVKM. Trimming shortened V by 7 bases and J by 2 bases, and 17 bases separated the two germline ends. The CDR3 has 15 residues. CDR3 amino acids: CASNPVGLGQETQYF. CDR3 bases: TGTGCCAGCAACCCCGTGGGCCTGGGGCAAGAGACCCAGTACTTC.

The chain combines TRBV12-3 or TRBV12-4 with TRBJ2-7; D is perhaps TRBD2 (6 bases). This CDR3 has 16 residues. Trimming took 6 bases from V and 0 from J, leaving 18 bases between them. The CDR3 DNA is TGTGCCAGCAGCCTGGGAAGGCAGGGAGGCTCCTACGAGCAGTACTTC. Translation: CASSLGRQGGSYEQYF.

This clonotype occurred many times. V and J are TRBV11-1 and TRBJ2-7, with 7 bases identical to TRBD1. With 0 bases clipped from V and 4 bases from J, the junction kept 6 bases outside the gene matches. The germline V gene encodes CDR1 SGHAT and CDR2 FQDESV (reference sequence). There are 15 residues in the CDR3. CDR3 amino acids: CASSLATGIQYEQYF. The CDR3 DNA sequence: TGTGCCAGCAGCTTAGCGACAGGGATTCAATACGAGCAGTACTTC.

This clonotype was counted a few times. The CDR3 DNA reads as TGTGCCAGCAGCCCTCGAGTGAGGACAGTCTACGAGCAGTACTTC. The encoded protein is CASSPRVRTVYEQYF. V and J are TRBV2 and TRBJ2-7, with D perhaps matching TRBD1 (6 bases). Deletions cut 6 bases from V and 3 bases from J, with 18 bases between. Germline V gives CDR1 SNHLY, CDR2 FYNNEI. This CDR3 is built from 15 residues. Filled out from reference TRBV2 and TRBJ2-7, the complete variable domain reads EPEVTQTPSHQVTQMGQEVILRCVPISNHLYFYWYRQILGQKVEFLVSFYNNEISEKSEIFDDQFSVERPDGSNFTLKIRSTKLEDSAMYFCASSPRVRTVYEQYFGPGTRLTVT.

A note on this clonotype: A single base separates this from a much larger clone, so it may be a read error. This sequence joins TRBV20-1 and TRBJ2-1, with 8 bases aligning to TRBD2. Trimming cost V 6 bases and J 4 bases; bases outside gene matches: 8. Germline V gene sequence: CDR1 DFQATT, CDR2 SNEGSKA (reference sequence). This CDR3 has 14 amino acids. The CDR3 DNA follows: TGCAGTGCGAAAACTGGCGGGAGGTACAATGAGCAGTTCTTC. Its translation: CSAKTGGRYNEQFF.